This T cell receptor beta chain stems from a study of blood T cell repertoires in COVID-19. Whole-study context: Italy, Spain and the United States were the sources of the convalescent and acute COVID-19 samples.

Germline values: CDR1 SNHLY, CDR2 FYNNEI. This CDR3 region has 12 residues. The V and J ends lost 2 bases and 5 bases respectively, with 6 bases between them. TCRdb's table, derived via immunoSEQ multiplex PCR, lists solely in-frame clones and lacks some. The sample has roughly 87,000 clones, about 71% seen once. This clone was seen a few times. The chain is built from TRBV2 and TRBJ1-2, with D possibly TRBD1 on 5 matching bases. The sequencing input was peripheral blood. The sequence was obtained from a woman aged 50 to 65 with acute or convalescent COVID-19. The CDR3 DNA follows: TGTGCCAGCAGTGAAACAGGATATGGCTACACCTTC. It encodes CASSETGYGYTF.